This T cell receptor (beta chain) was identified in a study of blood T cell repertoires in COVID-19. Looking at the study overall: Sources were T cells, B-cell-depleted T cells, or PBMCs; the material itself was cDNA or gDNA.

In the original workflow: Reference gene primer amplification gave estimated nucleated cell counts. The protocol was immunoSEQ multiplex PCR, while the TCRdb copy is restricted to in-frame clones and leaves out a portion. V, J and clone size are taken as reported in that table, and D and trimming were inferred from the DNA itself. The table has under 200,000 clones, roughly 90% seen once. Germline V gene data show CDR1 as LNHDA and CDR2 as SQIVND (reference sequence). V gave up 4 bases and J gave up 7 bases, with 17 bases separating them. The CDR3 is 15 amino acids. The receptor was derived from a woman aged 60 to 75 with COVID-19, enrolled during active disease. Sequenced: peripheral blood. The rearrangement links TRBV19 to TRBJ1-5, with D unclear. The CDR3 sequence: CASSNVDVGGQPQHF. CDR3 coding DNA: TGTGCCAGTAGTAATGTGGACGTAGGAGGGCAGCCCCAGCATTTT.